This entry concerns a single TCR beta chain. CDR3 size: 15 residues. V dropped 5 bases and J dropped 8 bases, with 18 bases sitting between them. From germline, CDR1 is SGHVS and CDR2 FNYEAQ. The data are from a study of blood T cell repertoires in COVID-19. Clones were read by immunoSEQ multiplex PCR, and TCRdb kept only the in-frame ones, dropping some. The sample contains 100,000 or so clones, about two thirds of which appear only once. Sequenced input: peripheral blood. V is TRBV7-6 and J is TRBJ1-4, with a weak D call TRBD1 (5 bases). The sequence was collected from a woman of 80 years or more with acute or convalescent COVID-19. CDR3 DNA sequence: TGTGCCAGCAGCGGATATACAGGATCTCACGAAAAACTGTTTTTT. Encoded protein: CASSGYTGSHEKLFF.